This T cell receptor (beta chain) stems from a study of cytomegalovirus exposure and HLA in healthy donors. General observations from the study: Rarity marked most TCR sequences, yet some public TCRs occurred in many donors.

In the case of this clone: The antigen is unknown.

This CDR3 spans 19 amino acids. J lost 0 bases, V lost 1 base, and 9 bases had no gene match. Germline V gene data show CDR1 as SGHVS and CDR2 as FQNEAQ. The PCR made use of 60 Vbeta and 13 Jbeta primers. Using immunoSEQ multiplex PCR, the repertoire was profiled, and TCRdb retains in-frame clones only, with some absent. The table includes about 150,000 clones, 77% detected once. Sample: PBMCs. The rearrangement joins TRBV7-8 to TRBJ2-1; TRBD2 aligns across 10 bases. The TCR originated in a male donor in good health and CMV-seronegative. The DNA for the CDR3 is TGTGCCAGCAGCTTAGGAGGTAGCGGGGGGCCGCGCTCCTACAATGAGCAGTTCTTC. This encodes CASSLGGSGGPRSYNEQFF.